The clone carrying this T cell receptor beta chain was observed many times. TCRbeta library construction was performed incorporating unique molecular identifiers. In TCRdb, the PCR reads were re-called with MiXCR into one record per CDR3 protein. This table holds about 830,000 distinct CDR3 sequences, less than 20% found once. These data belong to a study of T-cell reconstitution after alpha-beta-depleted transplantation in children. Germline lookup yields CDR1 ENHRY and CDR2 SYGVKD. The CDR3 length is 13 residues. V was shortened by 8 bases and J by 2 bases, with 12 bases between the two germline ends.

The receptor's source is a male patient aged 10 to 17 who had a stem cell transplant for acute lymphoblastic leukemia, so the T cells may come from the graft donor. The chain uses TRBV10-3 and TRBJ2-5, with a tentative D call TRBD2 (6 bases). The sequencing here drew on PBMCs, mostly from graft donor cells, taken 360 days after TCRalphabeta/CD19-depleted stem cell transplant. In DNA form, the CDR3 reads TGTGCCATCGGCCCTAGCGTTCAAGAGACCCAGTACTTC. Its translation: CAIGPSVQETQYF.